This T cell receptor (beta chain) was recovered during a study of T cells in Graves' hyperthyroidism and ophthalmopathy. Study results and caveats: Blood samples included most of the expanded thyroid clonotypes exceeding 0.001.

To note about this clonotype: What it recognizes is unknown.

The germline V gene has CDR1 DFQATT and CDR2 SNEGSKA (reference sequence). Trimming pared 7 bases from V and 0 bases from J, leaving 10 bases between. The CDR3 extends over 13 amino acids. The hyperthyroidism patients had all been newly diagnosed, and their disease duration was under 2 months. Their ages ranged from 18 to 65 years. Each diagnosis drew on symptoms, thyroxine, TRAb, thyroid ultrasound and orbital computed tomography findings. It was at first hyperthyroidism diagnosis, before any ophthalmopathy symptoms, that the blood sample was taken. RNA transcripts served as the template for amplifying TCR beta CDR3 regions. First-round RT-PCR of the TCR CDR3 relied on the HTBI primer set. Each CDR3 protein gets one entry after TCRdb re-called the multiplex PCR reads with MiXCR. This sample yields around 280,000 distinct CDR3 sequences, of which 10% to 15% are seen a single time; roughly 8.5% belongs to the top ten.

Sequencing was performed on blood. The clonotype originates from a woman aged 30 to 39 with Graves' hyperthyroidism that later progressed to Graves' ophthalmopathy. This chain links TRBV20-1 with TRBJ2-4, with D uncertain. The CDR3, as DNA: TGCAGTGAGGTCGGTCTAGCCAAAAACATTCAGTACTTC. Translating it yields CSEVGLAKNIQYF.